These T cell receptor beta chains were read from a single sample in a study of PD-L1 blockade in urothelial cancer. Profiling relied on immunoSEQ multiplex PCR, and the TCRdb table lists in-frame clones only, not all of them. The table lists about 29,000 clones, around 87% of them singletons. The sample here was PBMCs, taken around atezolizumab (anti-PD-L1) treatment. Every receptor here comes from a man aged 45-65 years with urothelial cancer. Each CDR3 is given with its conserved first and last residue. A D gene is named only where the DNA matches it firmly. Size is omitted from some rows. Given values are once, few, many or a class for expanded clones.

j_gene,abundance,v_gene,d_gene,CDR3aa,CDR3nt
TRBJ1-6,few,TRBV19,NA,CASSIDSNTNSPLHF,TGTGCCAGTAGTATAGACTCAAACACGAATTCACCCCTCCACTTT
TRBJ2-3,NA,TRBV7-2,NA,CASSSAGYTDTQYF,TGTGCCAGCAGCTCGGCGGGGTACACAGATACGCAGTATTTT
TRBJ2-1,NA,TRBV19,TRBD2,CASSPSGRSYEQFF,TGTGCCAGTAGTCCTAGCGGGAGATCCTATGAGCAGTTCTTC
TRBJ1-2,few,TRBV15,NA,CATSRALAPAVLF,TGTGCCACCAGCAGAGCTCTAGCCCCTGCGGTCCTCTTC
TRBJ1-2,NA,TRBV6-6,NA,CASRSTGRNYGYTF,TGTGCCAGCAGATCCACAGGGCGCAACTATGGCTACACCTTC
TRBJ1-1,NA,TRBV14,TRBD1,CASSQEGSEQGAGTEAFF,TGTGCCAGCAGCCAAGAAGGTTCGGAACAGGGGGCCGGCACTGAAGCTTTCTTT
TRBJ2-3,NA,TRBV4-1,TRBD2,CASSPYSGRRGTQYF,TGCGCCAGCAGCCCCTACAGCGGGAGGCGGGGTACGCAGTATTTT
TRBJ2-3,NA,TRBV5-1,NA,CASSSGQGGRDTQYF,TGCGCCAGCAGCTCTGGACAGGGAGGGCGAGATACGCAGTATTTT
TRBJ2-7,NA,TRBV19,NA,CASSIQAGTYEQYF,TGTGCCAGTAGTATTCAAGCAGGCACCTACGAGCAGTACTTC
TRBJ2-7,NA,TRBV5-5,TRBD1,CASSSTGGKYEQYF,TGTGCCAGCAGCTCGACAGGGGGCAAGTACGAGCAGTACTTC
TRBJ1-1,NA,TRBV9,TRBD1,CASSPGQGTDRGAFF,TGTGCCAGCAGCCCTGGACAGGGAACTGATCGCGGAGCTTTCTTT
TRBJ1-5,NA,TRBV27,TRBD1,CASSLMPPHRGIKQPQHF,TGTGCCAGCAGTCTAATGCCCCCGCACAGGGGTATTAAGCAGCCCCAGCATTTT
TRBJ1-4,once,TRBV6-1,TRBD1,CASSGQGLNEKLFF,TGTGCCAGCAGTGGACAGGGACTGAATGAAAAACTGTTTTTT
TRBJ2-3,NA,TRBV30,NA,CAWAIGGVTDTQYF,TGTGCCTGGGCAATCGGGGGTGTGACAGATACGCAGTATTTT
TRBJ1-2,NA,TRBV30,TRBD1,CAWRGTANNYGYTF,TGTGCCTGGAGGGGGACAGCGAATAACTATGGCTACACCTTC
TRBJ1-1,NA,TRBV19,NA,CASSIDATKGLIMNTEAFF,TGTGCCAGTAGTATAGATGCCACGAAGGGACTAATCATGAACACTGAAGCTTTCTTT
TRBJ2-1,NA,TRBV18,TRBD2,CASSPVGGVSYNEQFF,TGTGCCAGCTCACCAGTCGGGGGGGTTTCCTACAATGAGCAGTTCTTC
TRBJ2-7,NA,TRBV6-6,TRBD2,CASSYLAGEPYEQYF,TGTGCCAGCAGTTACTTAGCGGGAGAACCCTACGAGCAGTACTTC
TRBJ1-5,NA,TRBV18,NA,CASSPPRGALMGQPQHF,TGTGCCAGCTCACCACCCCGGGGGGCGCTTATGGGTCAGCCCCAGCATTTT
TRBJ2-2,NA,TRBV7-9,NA,CASSLSRGDTGELFF,TGTGCCAGCAGCTTATCCCGCGGGGACACCGGGGAGCTGTTTTTT
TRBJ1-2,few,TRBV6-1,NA,CASSDRSYTF,TGTGCCAGCAGTGACAGAAGCTACACCTTC
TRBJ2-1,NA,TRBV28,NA,CASSLAPYNEQFF,TGTGCCAGCAGCTTGGCCCCGTACAATGAGCAGTTCTTC
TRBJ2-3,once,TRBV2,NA,CASSWTSQYF,TGTGCCAGCAGCTGGACATCTCAGTATTTT
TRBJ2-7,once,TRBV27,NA,CASSSQVLSYEQYF,TGTGCCAGCAGTTCACAGGTACTCTCCTACGAGCAGTACTTC
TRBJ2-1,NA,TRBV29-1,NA,CSALGGSSYNEQFF,TGCAGCGCCCTGGGGGGATCCTCCTACAATGAGCAGTTCTTC
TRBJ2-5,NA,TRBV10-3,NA,CATQNDERETQYF,TGTGCCACCCAAAACGACGAGCGGGAGACCCAGTACTTC
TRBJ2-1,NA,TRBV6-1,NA,CASSELGPEVYNEQFF,TGTGCCAGCAGTGAACTGGGGCCCGAGGTCTACAATGAGCAGTTCTTC
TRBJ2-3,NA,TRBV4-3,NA,CASSQDGRRDTQYF,TGCGCCAGCAGCCAAGATGGCCGCCGAGATACGCAGTATTTT
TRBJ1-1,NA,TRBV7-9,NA,CASSLEVPQDQEDTEAFF,TGTGCCAGCAGCTTAGAAGTTCCGCAGGACCAGGAGGATACTGAAGCTTTCTTT
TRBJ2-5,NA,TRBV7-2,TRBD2,CASSLRLAAYQETQYF,TGTGCCAGCAGCCTCAGACTAGCGGCGTACCAAGAGACCCAGTACTTC
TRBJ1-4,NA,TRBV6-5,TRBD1,CASSEGTGFEKLFF,TGTGCCAGCAGTGAAGGGACAGGGTTTGAAAAACTGTTTTTT
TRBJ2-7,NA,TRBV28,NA,CASSDTYEQYF,TGTGCCAGCAGTGATACCTACGAGCAGTACTTC
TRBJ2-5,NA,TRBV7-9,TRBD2,CASSLLGGTSGRPKETQYF,TGTGCCAGCAGCTTATTAGGAGGGACTAGCGGGAGGCCAAAAGAGACCCAGTACTTC
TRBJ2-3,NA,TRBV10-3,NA,CAISEGLSTDTQYF,TGTGCCATCAGTGAGGGCCTCAGCACAGATACGCAGTATTTT
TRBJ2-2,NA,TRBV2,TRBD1,CASTQRGQITGELFF,TGTGCCAGCACCCAAAGGGGACAGATCACCGGGGAGCTGTTTTTT
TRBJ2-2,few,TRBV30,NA,CAWREVGGTGELFF,TGTGCCTGGAGGGAGGTGGGTGGCACCGGGGAGCTGTTTTTT
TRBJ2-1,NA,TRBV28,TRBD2,CASSHWTGLEMVNEQFF,TGTGCCAGCAGCCATTGGACGGGACTAGAAATGGTCAATGAGCAGTTCTTC
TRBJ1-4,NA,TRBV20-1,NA,CSALSLEKLFF,TGCAGTGCCCTAAGCTTAGAAAAACTGTTTTTT
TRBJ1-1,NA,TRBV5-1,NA,CASSFQAGNTEAFF,TGCGCCAGCAGCTTTCAGGCGGGGAACACTGAAGCTTTCTTT
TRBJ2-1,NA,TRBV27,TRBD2,CASSYLGLAGDNEQFF,TGTGCCAGCAGTTACCTGGGACTAGCGGGGGACAATGAGCAGTTCTTC
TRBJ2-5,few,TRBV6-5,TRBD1,CASSRQGARETQYF,TGTGCCAGCAGCAGACAGGGGGCGCGGGAGACCCAGTACTTC